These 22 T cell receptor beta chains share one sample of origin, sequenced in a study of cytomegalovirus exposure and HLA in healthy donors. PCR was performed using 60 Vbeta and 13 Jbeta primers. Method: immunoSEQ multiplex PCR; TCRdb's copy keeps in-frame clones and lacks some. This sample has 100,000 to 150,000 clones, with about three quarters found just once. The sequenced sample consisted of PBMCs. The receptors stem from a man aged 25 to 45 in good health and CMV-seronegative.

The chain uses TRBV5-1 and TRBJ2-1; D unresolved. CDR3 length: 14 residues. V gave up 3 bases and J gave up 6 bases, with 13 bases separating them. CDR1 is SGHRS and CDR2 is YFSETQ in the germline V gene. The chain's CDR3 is CASSSIGGFNEQFF. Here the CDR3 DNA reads TGCGCCAGCAGCTCAATTGGCGGTTTCAATGAGCAGTTCTTC.

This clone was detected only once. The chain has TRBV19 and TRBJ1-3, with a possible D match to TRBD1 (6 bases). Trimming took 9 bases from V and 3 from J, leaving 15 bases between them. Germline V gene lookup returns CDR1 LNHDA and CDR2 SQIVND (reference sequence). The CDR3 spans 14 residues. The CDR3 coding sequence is TGTGCCAGCGGAACAGGGATGAATGGAAACACCATATATTTT. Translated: CASGTGMNGNTIYF.

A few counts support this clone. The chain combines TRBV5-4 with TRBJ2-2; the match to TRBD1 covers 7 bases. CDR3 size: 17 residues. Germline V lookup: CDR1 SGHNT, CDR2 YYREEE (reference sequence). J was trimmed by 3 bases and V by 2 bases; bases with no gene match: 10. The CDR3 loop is CASSFPTGQRDTGELFF. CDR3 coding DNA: TGTGCCAGCAGCTTCCCGACAGGGCAAAGGGACACCGGGGAGCTGTTTTTT.

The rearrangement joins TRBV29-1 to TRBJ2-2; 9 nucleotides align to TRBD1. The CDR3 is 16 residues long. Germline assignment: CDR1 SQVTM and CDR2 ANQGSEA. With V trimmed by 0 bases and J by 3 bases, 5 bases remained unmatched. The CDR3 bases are TGCAGCGTTGAAGATAGAGGGACAGGGCACACCGGGGAGCTGTTTTTT. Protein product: CSVEDRGTGHTGELFF.

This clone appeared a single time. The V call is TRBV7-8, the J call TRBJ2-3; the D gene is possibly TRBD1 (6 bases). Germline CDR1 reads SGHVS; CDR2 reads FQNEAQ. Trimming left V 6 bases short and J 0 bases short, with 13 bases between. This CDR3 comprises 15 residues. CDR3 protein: CASRSQGMSTDTQYF. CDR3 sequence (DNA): TGTGCCAGCAGGAGCCAGGGGATGAGCACAGATACGCAGTATTTT.

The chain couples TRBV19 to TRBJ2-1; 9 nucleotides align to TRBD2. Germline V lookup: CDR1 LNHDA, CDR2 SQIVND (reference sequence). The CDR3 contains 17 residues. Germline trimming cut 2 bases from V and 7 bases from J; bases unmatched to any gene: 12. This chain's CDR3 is CASSILGGRATWNEQFF. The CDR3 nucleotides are TGTGCCAGTAGTATACTCGGCGGGAGGGCCACGTGGAATGAGCAGTTCTTC.

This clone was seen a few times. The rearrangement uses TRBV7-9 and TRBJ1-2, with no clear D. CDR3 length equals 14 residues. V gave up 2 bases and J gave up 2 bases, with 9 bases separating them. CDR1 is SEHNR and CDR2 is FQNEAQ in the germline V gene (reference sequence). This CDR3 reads CASSLSSGNYGYTF. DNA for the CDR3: TGTGCCAGCAGCTTAAGTTCGGGGAACTATGGCTACACCTTC.

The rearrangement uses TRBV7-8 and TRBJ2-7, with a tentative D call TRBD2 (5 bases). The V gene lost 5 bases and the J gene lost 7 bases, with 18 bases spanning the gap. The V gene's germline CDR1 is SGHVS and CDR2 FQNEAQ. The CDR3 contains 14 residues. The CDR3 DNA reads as TGTGCCAGCAGCCGAGGCGCGGGCTTGAGGGAGCAGTACTTC. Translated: CASSRGAGLREQYF.

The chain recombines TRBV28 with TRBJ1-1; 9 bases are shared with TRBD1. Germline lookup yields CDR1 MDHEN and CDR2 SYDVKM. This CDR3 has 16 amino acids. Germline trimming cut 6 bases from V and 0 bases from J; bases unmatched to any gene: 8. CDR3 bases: TGTGCCAGCAGGACCGGGACAGGGCTGGTGAACACTGAAGCTTTCTTT. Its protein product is CASRTGTGLVNTEAFF.

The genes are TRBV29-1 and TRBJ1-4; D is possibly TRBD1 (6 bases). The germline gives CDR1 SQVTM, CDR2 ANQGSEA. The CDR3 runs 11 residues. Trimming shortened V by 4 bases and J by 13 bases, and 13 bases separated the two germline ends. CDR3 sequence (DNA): TGCAGCGTTGGGACAGACATAAGACTGTTTTTT. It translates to CSVGTDIRLFF.

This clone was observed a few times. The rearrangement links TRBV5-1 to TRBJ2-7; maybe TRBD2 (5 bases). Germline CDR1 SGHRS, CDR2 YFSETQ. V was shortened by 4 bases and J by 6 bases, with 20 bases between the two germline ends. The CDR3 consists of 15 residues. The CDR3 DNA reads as TGCGCCAGCAGCCCCGGAGGTGTGAAAGCTTCCGAGCAGTACTTC. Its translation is CASSPGGVKASEQYF.

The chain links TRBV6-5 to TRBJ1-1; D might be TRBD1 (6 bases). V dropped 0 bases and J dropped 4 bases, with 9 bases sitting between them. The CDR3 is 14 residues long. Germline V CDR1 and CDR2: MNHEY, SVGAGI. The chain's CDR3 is CASSYSTGTTEAFF. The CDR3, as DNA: TGTGCCAGCAGTTACTCAACAGGGACCACTGAAGCTTTCTTT.

The CDR3: CSGLTGGAPDTQYF. CDR3 coding DNA: TGCAGCGGGCTGACAGGGGGCGCACCAGATACGCAGTATTTT. J is TRBJ2-3 and V is TRBV29-1; the match to TRBD1 covers 10 bases. V dropped 7 bases and J dropped 4; count of bases not matched to a gene: 8. Looked up from germline, CDR1 is SQVTM and CDR2 is ANQGSEA. This CDR3 has 14 residues.

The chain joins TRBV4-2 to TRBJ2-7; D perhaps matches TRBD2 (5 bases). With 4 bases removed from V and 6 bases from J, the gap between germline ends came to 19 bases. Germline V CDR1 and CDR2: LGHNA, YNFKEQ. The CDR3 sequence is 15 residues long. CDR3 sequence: CASSRAEDAGGEQYF. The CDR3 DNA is TGTGCCAGCAGCCGCGCAGAGGACGCGGGCGGCGAGCAGTACTTC.

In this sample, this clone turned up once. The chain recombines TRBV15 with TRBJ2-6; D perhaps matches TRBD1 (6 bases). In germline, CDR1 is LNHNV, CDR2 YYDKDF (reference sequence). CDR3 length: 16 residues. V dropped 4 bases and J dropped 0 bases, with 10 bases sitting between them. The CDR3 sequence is CATSTHRVSGANVLTF. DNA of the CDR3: TGTGCCACCAGCACCCACAGGGTCTCTGGGGCCAACGTCCTGACTTTC.

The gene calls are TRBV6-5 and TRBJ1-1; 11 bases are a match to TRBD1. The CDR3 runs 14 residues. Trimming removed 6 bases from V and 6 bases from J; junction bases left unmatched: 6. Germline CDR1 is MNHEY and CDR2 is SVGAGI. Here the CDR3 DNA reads TGTGCCAGCAGCAGGGACAGGGGGATACCTGAAGCTTTCTTT. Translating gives CASSRDRGIPEAFF.

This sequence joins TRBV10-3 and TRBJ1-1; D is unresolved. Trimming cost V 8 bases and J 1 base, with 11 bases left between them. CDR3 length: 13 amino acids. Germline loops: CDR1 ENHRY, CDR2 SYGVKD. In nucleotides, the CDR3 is TGTGCCATCGGACTCGCGGGGAACACTGAAGCTTTCTTT. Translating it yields CAIGLAGNTEAFF.

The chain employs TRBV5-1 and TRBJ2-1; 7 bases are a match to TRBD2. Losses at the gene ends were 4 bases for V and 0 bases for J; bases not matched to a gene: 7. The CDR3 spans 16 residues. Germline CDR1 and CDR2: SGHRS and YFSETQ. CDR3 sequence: CASSQGGPSSYNEQFF. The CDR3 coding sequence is TGCGCCAGCAGCCAGGGAGGGCCGAGCTCCTACAATGAGCAGTTCTTC. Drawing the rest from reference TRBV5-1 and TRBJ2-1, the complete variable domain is KAGVTQTPRYLIKTRGQQVTLSCSPISGHRSVSWYQQTPGQGLQFLFEYFSETQRNKGNFPGRFSGRQFSNSRSEMNVSTLELGDSALYLCASSQGGPSSYNEQFFGPGTRLTVL.

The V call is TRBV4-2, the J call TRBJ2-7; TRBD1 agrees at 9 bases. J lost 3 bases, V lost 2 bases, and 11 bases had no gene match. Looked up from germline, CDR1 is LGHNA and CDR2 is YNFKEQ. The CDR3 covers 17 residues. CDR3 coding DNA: TGTGCCAGCAGCCAATCGTTCCCGGGACAGGGAAACTACGAGCAGTACTTC. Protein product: CASSQSFPGQGNYEQYF.

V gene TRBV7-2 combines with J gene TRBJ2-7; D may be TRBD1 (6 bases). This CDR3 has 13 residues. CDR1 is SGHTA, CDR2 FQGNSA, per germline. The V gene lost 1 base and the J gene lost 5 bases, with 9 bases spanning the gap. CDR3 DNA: TGTGCCAGCAGCTTAGACAGGGCGGACGAGCAGTACTTC. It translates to CASSLDRADEQYF.

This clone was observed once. In DNA, the CDR3 is TGTGCCAGCAGTTTATATAGAAGTCAGGTGAACACTGAAGCTTTCTTT. Its translation: CASSLYRSQVNTEAFF. This sequence joins TRBV27 and TRBJ1-1; D is unclear. The CDR3 consists of 16 residues. Germline V gene data show CDR1 as MNHEY and CDR2 as SMNVEV (reference sequence). V lost 1 base and J 0 bases, leaving 12 bases between the germline ends.

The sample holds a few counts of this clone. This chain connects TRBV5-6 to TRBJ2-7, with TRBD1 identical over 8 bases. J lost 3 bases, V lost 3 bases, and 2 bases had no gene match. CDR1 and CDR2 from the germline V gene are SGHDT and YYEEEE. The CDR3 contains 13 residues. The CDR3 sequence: CASSWTGIYEQYF. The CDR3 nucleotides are TGTGCCAGCAGCTGGACAGGGATCTACGAGCAGTACTTC.